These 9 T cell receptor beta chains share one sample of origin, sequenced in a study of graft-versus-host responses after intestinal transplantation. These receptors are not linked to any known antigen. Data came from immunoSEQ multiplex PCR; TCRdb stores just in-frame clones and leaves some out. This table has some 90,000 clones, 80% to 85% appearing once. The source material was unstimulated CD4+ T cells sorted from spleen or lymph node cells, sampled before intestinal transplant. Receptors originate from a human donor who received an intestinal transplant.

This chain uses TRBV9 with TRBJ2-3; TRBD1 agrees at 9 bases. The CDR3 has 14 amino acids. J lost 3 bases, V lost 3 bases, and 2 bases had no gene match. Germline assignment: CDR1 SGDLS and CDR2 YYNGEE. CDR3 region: CASSAGQGTDTQYF. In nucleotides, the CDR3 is TGTGCCAGCAGCGCAGGACAGGGGACAGATACGCAGTATTTT.

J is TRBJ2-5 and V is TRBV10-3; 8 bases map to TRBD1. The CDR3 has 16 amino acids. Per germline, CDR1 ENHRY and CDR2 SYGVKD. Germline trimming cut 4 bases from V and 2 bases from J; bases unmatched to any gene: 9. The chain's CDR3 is CAISAKGQGGQETQYF. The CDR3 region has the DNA TGTGCCATCAGTGCCAAAGGACAGGGTGGACAAGAGACCCAGTACTTC.

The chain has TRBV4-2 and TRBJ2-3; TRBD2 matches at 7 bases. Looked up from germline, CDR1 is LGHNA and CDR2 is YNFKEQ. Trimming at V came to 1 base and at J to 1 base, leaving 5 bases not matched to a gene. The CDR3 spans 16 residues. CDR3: CASSQGRAGGTDTQYF. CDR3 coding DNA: TGTGCCAGCAGCCAAGGGAGGGCGGGGGGCACAGATACGCAGTATTTT.

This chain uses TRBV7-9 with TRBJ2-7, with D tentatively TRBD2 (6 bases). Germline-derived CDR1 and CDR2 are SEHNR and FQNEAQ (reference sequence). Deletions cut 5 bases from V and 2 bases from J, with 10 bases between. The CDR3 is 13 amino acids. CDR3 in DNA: TGTGCCAGCAGCCGACTAGAAGCCTACGAGCAGTACTTC. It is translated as CASSRLEAYEQYF.

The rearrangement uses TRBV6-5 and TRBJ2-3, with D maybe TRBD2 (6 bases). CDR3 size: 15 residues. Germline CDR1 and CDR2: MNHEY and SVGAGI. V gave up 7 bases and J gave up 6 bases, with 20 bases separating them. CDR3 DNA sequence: TGTGCCAGCACGGGAGCGCGGGATGGAATGGATACGCAGTATTTT. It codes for CASTGARDGMDTQYF.

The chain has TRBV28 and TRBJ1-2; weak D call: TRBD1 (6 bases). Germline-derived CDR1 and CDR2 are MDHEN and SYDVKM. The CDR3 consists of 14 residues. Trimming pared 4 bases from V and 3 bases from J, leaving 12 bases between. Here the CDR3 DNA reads TGTGCCAGCAGTTCTTTGACAGGTGACTATGGCTACACCTTC. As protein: CASSSLTGDYGYTF.

The CDR3 bases are TGTGCCAGCAGCCCCTTCCGGGACAGGGTGGGAAATGAAGCTTTCTTT. Residues: CASSPFRDRVGNEAFF. The chain is built from TRBV7-9 and TRBJ1-1; 9 bases agree with TRBD1. With V trimmed by 5 bases and J by 7 bases, 14 bases remained unmatched. Germline CDR1 SEHNR, CDR2 FQNEAQ (reference sequence). The CDR3 length is 16 residues.

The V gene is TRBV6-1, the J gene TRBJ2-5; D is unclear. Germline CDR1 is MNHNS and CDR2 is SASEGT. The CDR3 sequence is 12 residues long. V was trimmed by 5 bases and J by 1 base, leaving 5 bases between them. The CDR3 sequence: CASSLVQETQYF. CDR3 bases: TGTGCCAGCAGTCTTGTCCAAGAGACCCAGTACTTC.

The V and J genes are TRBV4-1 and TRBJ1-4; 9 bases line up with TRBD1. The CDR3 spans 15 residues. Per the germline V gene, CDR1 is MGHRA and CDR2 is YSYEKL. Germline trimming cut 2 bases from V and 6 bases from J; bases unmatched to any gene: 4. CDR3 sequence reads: CASSQTGTGYEKLFF. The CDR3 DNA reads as TGCGCCAGCAGCCAAACCGGGACAGGGTATGAAAAACTGTTTTTT.